This note documents a single T cell receptor (beta chain) sequence. Clones were read by immunoSEQ multiplex PCR, and TCRdb kept only the in-frame ones, dropping some. Among about 180,000 clones listed, about 92% were seen once. This sample is part of a study of control samples from healthy donors and cancer patients. Germline V gene lookup returns CDR1 SGHRS and CDR2 YFSETQ. This CDR3 region has 17 residues. Trimming took 4 bases from V and 7 from J, leaving 26 bases between them. The chain carries TRBV5-1 and TRBJ2-5; the D gene is possibly TRBD1 (6 bases). Sequenced material: blood. This sequence originates from a man under 40 in good health. CDR3 sequence: CASSQEITGSVPWTQYF. The CDR3 region has the DNA TGCGCCAGCAGCCAAGAAATCACAGGGTCGGTACCTTGGACCCAGTACTTC.